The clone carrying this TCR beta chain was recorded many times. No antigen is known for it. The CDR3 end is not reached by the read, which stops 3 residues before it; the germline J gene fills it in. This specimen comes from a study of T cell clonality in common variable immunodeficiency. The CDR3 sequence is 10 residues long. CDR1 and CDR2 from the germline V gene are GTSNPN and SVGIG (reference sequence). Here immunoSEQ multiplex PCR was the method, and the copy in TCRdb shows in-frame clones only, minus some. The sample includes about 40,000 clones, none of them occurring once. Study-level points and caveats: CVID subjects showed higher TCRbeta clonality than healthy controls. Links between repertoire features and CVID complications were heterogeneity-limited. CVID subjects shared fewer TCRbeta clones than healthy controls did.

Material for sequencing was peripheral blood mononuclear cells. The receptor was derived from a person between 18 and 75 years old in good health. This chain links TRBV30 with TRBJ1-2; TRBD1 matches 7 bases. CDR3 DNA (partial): TGTGCCTGTGCAGGGGGGGGC. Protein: CACAGGG. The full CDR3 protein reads CACAGGGYTF.